This entry lists 21 T cell receptor beta chains sequenced from one sample in a study of T cells in Graves' hyperthyroidism and ophthalmopathy. Amplification of TCR beta CDR3 regions used RNA as the template. First-round RT-PCR targeting the TCR CDR3 was performed with the HTBI primer set. TCRdb recomputed calls from the multiplex PCR reads with MiXCR, one row per CDR3 protein. In the table there are some 530,000 distinct CDR3 sequences, 22% of which are singletons. The specimen was blood. The receptors come from a woman aged 65 to 85 with Graves' ophthalmopathy.

This clonotype has just a few counts. V is TRBV15 and J is TRBJ2-7; TRBD1 matches at 8 bases. The CDR3 has 15 residues. CDR1 LNHNV and CDR2 YYDKDF come from the germline V gene (reference sequence). The V gene end was trimmed by 1 base and the J gene end by 1 base; junction bases not matched to a gene: 3. The CDR3 DNA reads TGTGCCACCAGCAGAGCAGGGGGCGAATCCTACGAGCAGTACTTC. It yields the protein CATSRAGGESYEQYF.

This clonotype was seen at least ten times. The J gene is TRBJ2-3, the V gene TRBV12-3 or TRBV12-4; D might be TRBD2 (5 bases). This CDR3 region has 14 residues. The V gene lost 5 bases and the J gene lost 4 bases, with 13 bases spanning the gap. The CDR3, as DNA: TGTGCCAGCAGTGCAGGACTCGGAGCAGATACGCAGTATTTT. Translation: CASSAGLGADTQYF.

This clonotype was detected only a few times. This rearrangement joins TRBV30 to TRBJ2-4; 10 nucleotides match TRBD1. V shed 2 bases and J 12 bases; nucleotides not matched to a gene: 7. The CDR3 totals 13 residues. Germline V gives CDR1 GTSNPN, CDR2 SVGIG (reference sequence). The CDR3 nucleotides are TGTGCCTGGAGTAGGACAGGGGGTATCGGTCAGTACTTC. Translated: CAWSRTGGIGQYF. The variable domain in full, completed from reference TRBV30 and TRBJ2-4, reads SQTIHQWPATLVQPVGSPLSLECTVEGTSNPNLYWYRQAAGRGLQLLFYSVGIGQISSEVPQNLSASRPQDRQFILSSKKLLLSDSGFYLCAWSRTGGIGQYFGAGTRLSVL.

The genes are TRBV15 and TRBJ2-3; 14 bases agree with TRBD2. The CDR3 sequence is 16 residues long. CDR1 is LNHNV and CDR2 is YYDKDF in the germline V gene (reference sequence). V lost 5 bases, J lost 6 bases, and 7 bases stayed unmatched. CDR3 residues: CATSQRTSGRSDTQYF. CDR3 coding DNA: TGTGCCACCAGCCAACGGACTAGCGGGAGGTCGGATACGCAGTATTTT.

The chain employs TRBV7-2 and TRBJ2-1; TRBD2 matches 8 bases. Germline V gene data show CDR1 as SGHTA and CDR2 as FQGNSA. There are 22 residues in the CDR3. With 0 bases clipped from V and 0 bases from J, the junction kept 19 bases outside the gene matches. CDR3 DNA: TGTGCCAGCAGCTTAGCGGGGAGTTGGGGACTAGTTCCTTCGAGCTCCTACAATGAGCAGTTCTTC. It yields the protein CASSLAGSWGLVPSSSYNEQFF.

The rearrangement links TRBV10-3 to TRBJ2-1; 9 positions match TRBD2. The CDR3 is 14 residues long. V gave up 8 bases and J gave up 9 bases; unmatched junction bases: 11. Germline V gene data show CDR1 as ENHRY and CDR2 as SYGVKD. The CDR3 DNA follows: TGTGCCATCGGGCAAGCTAGCGGGATGCTTGAGCAGTTCTTC. Its translation: CAIGQASGMLEQFF.

This clonotype occurred once. The V gene is TRBV29-1, the J gene TRBJ2-6, with D hard to call. The V gene's germline CDR1 is SQVTM and CDR2 ANQGSEA. This CDR3 contains 13 residues. The V end lost 5 bases, the J end lost 1 base, and 6 bases lay between the germline ends. CDR3 residues: CSVSNSGANVLTF. CDR3 bases: TGCAGCGTTTCGAATTCTGGGGCCAACGTCCTGACTTTC.

The CDR3 region is CATSRDRSGEGTGELFF. The DNA for the CDR3 is TGTGCCACCAGCAGAGATCGAAGCGGGGAGGGGACCGGGGAGCTGTTTTTT. The chain recombines TRBV15 with TRBJ2-2; the match to TRBD2 covers 7 bases. Trimming took 0 bases from V and 5 from J; bases not matched to a gene: 9. The CDR3 spans 17 residues. From germline, CDR1 is LNHNV and CDR2 YYDKDF (reference sequence).

The chain recombines TRBV19 with TRBJ2-2, with TRBD2 matching 8 bases. V was clipped by 6 bases and J by 6 bases; unmatched bases: 9. The CDR3 totals 15 residues. Looked up from germline, CDR1 is LNHDA and CDR2 is SQIVND (reference sequence). The CDR3 reads CASSPGGGLAGELFF. The CDR3 DNA reads as TGTGCCAGTAGCCCGGGAGGGGGGCTGGCCGGGGAGCTGTTTTTT. The complete variable domain, with remaining parts taken from reference TRBV19 and TRBJ2-2, reads DGGITQSPKYLFRKEGQNVTLSCEQNLNHDAMYWYRQDPGQGLRLIYYSQIVNDFQKGDIAEGYSVSREKKESFPLTVTSAQKNPTAFYLCASSPGGGLAGELFFGEGSRLTVL.

The chain combines TRBV29-1 with TRBJ2-2, with 14 bases aligning to TRBD2. CDR1 SQVTM and CDR2 ANQGSEA come from the germline V gene. After removal of 6 bases from V and 5 bases from J, the junction contained 11 bases not matched to a gene. The CDR3 contains 17 residues. CDR3 in DNA: TGCAGCGTCCAGACTAGCGGGAGGGCCAGTGATACCGGGGAGCTGTTTTTT. Amino acids: CSVQTSGRASDTGELFF.

A word on this clonotype: A junction boundary mismatches the germline segment, possibly from a read error. The chain joins TRBV12-3 or TRBV12-4 to TRBJ2-1, with no clear D. This CDR3 region has 15 residues. CDR3 sequence: CTSSSDSRSYNEQFF. CDR3 coding DNA: TGTACCAGCAGTTCTGACTCGCGCTCCTACAATGAGCAGTTCTTC.

At least ten counts were recorded for this clonotype. V gene TRBV2 combines with J gene TRBJ2-6; perhaps TRBD1 as D (6 bases). Germline V CDR1 and CDR2: SNHLY, FYNNEI. Trimming stripped 6 bases from V and 0 bases from J, with 12 bases between. The CDR3 is made up of 16 amino acids. The CDR3 sequence: CASSPSRGSGANVLTF. The CDR3 DNA reads TGTGCCAGCAGCCCTTCCAGGGGCTCTGGGGCCAACGTCCTGACTTTC.

This clonotype came up many times. The gene calls are TRBV12-5 and TRBJ1-1; TRBD1 might be the D (5 bases). The CDR3 covers 16 residues. The germline V gene has CDR1 LGHNT and CDR2 FRNRAP. The germline V and J ends were trimmed by 1 base and 4 bases, with 16 bases remaining between them. As DNA, the CDR3 is TGTGCTAGTGGTTTGGGTAGAGAGGGGTGGGGCACTGAAGCTTTCTTT. Protein: CASGLGREGWGTEAFF.

The V and J genes are TRBV3-1 and TRBJ1-4, with TRBD1 as a possible D gene (6 bases). This CDR3 has 17 residues. Trimming left V 2 bases short and J 0 bases short, with 13 bases between. Germline V gives CDR1 LGHDT, CDR2 YNNKEL (reference sequence). CDR3 sequence: CASSQTKGGPTNEKLFF. For the CDR3, the DNA is TGTGCCAGCAGCCAAACGAAGGGGGGACCAACTAATGAAAAACTGTTTTTT.

The J gene is TRBJ2-2, the V gene TRBV18, with a weak D call TRBD2 (5 bases). Germline lookup yields CDR1 KGHSH and CDR2 LQKENI. This CDR3 contains 15 residues. The V gene lost 1 base and the J gene lost 4 bases, with 10 bases spanning the gap. CDR3 amino acids: CASSPRRVVTGELFF. As DNA, the CDR3 is TGTGCCAGCTCACCACGGCGGGTAGTCACCGGGGAGCTGTTTTTT.

This clonotype was observed many times. The J gene is TRBJ2-1, the V gene TRBV7-2; D is possibly TRBD2 (6 bases). The CDR3 sequence is 14 residues long. The V gene lost 5 bases and the J gene lost 4 bases, with 12 bases spanning the gap. The germline V gene has CDR1 SGHTA and CDR2 FQGNSA. CDR3 residues: CASSRGLLYNEQFF. CDR3 bases: TGTGCCAGCAGCCGGGGACTTTTATACAATGAGCAGTTCTTC.

This clonotype was found a few times. The V and J genes are TRBV5-1 and TRBJ2-7, with 7 bases matching TRBD2. V lost 4 bases, J lost 7 bases, and 14 bases stayed unmatched. There are 15 residues in the CDR3. The germline V gene encodes CDR1 SGHRS and CDR2 YFSETQ. As DNA, the CDR3 is TGCGCCAGCAGCGGAGGGACTATCGTGGGTGGGGAGCAGTACTTC. Translating gives CASSGGTIVGGEQYF.

This clonotype has just a few counts. The chain has TRBV18 and TRBJ2-5; 7 bases line up with TRBD1. The CDR3 loop spans 14 amino acids. The germline V gene has CDR1 KGHSH and CDR2 LQKENI. V gave up 4 bases and J gave up 2 bases; unmatched junction bases: 4. This CDR3 reads CASSLGTEQETQYF. In DNA form, the CDR3 reads TGTGCCAGCTCACTAGGGACAGAGCAAGAGACCCAGTACTTC.

The chain recombines TRBV6-1 with TRBJ2-7, with 8 bases aligning to TRBD2. Germline V gives CDR1 MNHNS, CDR2 SASEGT. Trimming cost V 5 bases and J 3 bases; bases outside gene matches: 6. The CDR3 loop spans 14 amino acids. The CDR3 region has the DNA TGTGCCAGCAGTCGTGAGACTAGCGTCTACGAGCAGTACTTC. Protein: CASSRETSVYEQYF.

This clonotype was seen repeatedly, ten times or more. The chain links TRBV5-1 to TRBJ2-5, with TRBD2 matching 10 bases. Germline V CDR1 and CDR2: SGHRS, YFSETQ. CDR3 size: 18 residues. V shed 1 base, J shed 3 bases, and the junction held 12 bases outside the gene matches. The CDR3 reads CASSLWLAGAVGEETQYF. The CDR3, as DNA: TGCGCCAGCAGCTTGTGGCTAGCGGGAGCAGTTGGGGAAGAGACCCAGTACTTC. The full variable domain, rest sourced from reference TRBV5-1 and TRBJ2-5, is KAGVTQTPRYLIKTRGQQVTLSCSPISGHRSVSWYQQTPGQGLQFLFEYFSETQRNKGNFPGRFSGRQFSNSRSEMNVSTLELGDSALYLCASSLWLAGAVGEETQYFGPGTRLLVL.

The chain has TRBV27 and TRBJ1-2; possibly TRBD1 for D (6 bases). Germline V gene lookup returns CDR1 MNHEY and CDR2 SMNVEV (reference sequence). V lost 6 bases, J lost 4 bases, and 18 bases lay in between. The CDR3 contains 15 residues. CDR3 nucleotides: TGTGCCAGCAGAACCAGGGGCGTAGAGGGCTATGGCTACACCTTC. Its translation is CASRTRGVEGYGYTF.